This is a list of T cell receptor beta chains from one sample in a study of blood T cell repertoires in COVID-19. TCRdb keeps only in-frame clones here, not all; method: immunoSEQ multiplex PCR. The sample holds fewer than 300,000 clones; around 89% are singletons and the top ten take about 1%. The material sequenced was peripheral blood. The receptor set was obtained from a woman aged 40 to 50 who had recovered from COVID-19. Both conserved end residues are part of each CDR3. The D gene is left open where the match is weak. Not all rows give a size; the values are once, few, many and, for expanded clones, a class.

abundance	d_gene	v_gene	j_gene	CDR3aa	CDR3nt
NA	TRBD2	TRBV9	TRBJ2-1	CASSEPGGLASYNEQFF	TGTGCCAGCAGCGAGCCCGGGGGACTAGCATCCTACAATGAGCAGTTCTTC
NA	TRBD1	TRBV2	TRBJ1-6	CASRPRTGGDSPLHF	TGTGCCAGCAGGCCGAGGACAGGGGGCGACTCACCCCTCCACTTT
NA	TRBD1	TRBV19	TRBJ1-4	CASSIGGGRGEKLFF	TGTGCCAGTAGTATAGGAGGGGGCCGGGGTGAAAAACTGTTTTTT
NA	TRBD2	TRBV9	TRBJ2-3	CASSPGASGSDTQYF	TGTGCCAGCAGCCCAGGGGCTAGCGGGAGTGATACGCAGTATTTT
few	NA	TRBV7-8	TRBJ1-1	CASSPGQTRSTEAFF	TGTGCCAGCAGCCCCGGACAGACAAGGTCCACTGAAGCTTTCTTT
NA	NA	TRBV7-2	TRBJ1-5	CASSLLGGVGGHQPQHF	TGTGCCAGCAGCCTACTCGGGGGGGTCGGTGGCCATCAGCCCCAGCATTTT
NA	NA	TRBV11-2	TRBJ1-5	CASSPLGSQPQHF	TGTGCCAGCAGCCCGCTGGGGAGCCAGCCCCAGCATTTT
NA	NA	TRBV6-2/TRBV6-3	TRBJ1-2	CASSTLGGYGYTF	TGTGCCAGCAGTACCCTGGGGGGGTATGGCTACACCTTC
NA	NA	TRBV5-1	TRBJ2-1	CASSLAPWAEQFF	TGCGCCAGCAGCTTGGCCCCTTGGGCGGAGCAGTTCTTC
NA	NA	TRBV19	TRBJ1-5	CASSIERGRGNQPQHF	TGTGCCAGTAGTATAGAACGCGGGAGGGGCAATCAGCCCCAGCATTTT
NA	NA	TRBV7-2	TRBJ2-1	CASSLLPREQFF	TGTGCCAGCAGCTTATTGCCCAGGGAGCAGTTCTTC
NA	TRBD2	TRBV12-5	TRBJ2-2	CASGLVVGAGANTGELFF	TGTGCTAGTGGTTTGGTGGTTGGGGCGGGAGCAAACACCGGGGAGCTGTTTTTT
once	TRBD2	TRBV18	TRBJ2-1	CASSPGRGGSSYNEQFF	TGTGCCAGCTCACCGGGGCGGGGAGGGAGCTCCTACAATGAGCAGTTCTTC
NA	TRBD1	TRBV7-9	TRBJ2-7	CASTTTGTAAQYF	TGTGCCAGCACCACGACCGGGACAGCGGCGCAGTACTTC
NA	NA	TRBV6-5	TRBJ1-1	CASSPTGLHTEAFF	TGTGCCAGCAGCCCCACAGGGTTGCACACTGAAGCTTTCTTT
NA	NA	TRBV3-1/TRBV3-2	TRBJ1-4	CASSQTARGEKLFF	TGTGCCAGCAGCCAGACGGCCCGCGGTGAAAAACTGTTTTTT
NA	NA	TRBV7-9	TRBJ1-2	CASSLVPPLSYGYTF	TGTGCCAGCAGCTTAGTGCCGCCCCTGAGCTATGGCTACACCTTC
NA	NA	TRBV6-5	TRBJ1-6	CASTPRVGSPLHF	TGTGCCAGCACCCCACGGGTCGGTTCACCCCTCCACTTT
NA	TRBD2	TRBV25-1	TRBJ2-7	CASSGGLVGEQYF	TGTGCCAGCAGTGGGGGACTAGTCGGCGAGCAGTACTTC
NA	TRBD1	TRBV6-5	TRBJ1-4	CASRLDRVREKLFF	TGTGCCAGCAGACTCGACAGGGTTAGAGAAAAACTGTTTTTT
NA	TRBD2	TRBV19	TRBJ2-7	CASSMGGSPTEQYF	TGTGCCAGTAGTATGGGGGGGTCTCCCACCGAGCAGTACTTC
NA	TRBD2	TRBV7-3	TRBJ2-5	CASRVSGRTQETQYF	TGTGCCAGCAGGGTTAGCGGGAGGACCCAAGAGACCCAGTACTTC
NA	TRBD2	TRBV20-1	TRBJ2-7	CSASWTSGRAYEQYF	TGCAGTGCTAGTTGGACTAGCGGGAGGGCCTACGAGCAGTACTTC
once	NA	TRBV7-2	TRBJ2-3	CASSLGLAVFRSTDTQYF	TGTGCCAGCAGCTTAGGACTGGCGGTGTTTCGGAGCACAGATACGCAGTATTTT
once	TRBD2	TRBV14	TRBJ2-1	CASTPLTSGSSSYNEQFF	TGTGCCAGCACCCCCCTGACTAGCGGGAGTTCCTCCTACAATGAGCAGTTCTTC
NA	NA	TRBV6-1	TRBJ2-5	CASSEALRGPQYF	TGTGCCAGCAGTGAAGCGCTTCGTGGGCCTCAGTACTTC
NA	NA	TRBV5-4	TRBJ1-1	CASTPWGGGGSTEAFF	TGTGCCAGCACCCCGTGGGGGGGTGGCGGTAGCACTGAAGCTTTCTTT
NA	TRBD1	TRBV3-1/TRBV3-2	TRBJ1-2	CASSQPGQGQRGNYGYTF	TGTGCCAGCAGCCAACCGGGACAGGGCCAGAGGGGGAACTATGGCTACACCTTC
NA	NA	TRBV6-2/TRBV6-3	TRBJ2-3	CASTPAAGHRAQYF	TGTGCCAGCACCCCGGCGGCGGGCCACAGGGCGCAGTATTTT
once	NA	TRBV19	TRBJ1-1	CASSPQTLNTEAFF	TGTGCCAGTAGTCCCCAGACACTGAACACTGAAGCTTTCTTT
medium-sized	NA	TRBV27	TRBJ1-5	CASSSQGLGNQPQHF	TGTGCCAGCAGTTCACAGGGTTTGGGCAATCAGCCCCAGCATTTT
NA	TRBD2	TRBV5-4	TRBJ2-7	CASTPGLAHEQYF	TGTGCCAGCACCCCGGGACTAGCGCACGAGCAGTACTTC
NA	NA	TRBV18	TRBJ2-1	CASSAEGDWQFF	TGTGCCAGCTCAGCAGAGGGGGATTGGCAGTTCTTC
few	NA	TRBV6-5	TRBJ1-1	CASSYARLTNTEAFF	TGTGCCAGCAGTTACGCACGACTCACGAACACTGAAGCTTTCTTT
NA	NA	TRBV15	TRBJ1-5	CATAPLGAIAQPQHF	TGTGCCACCGCCCCCCTGGGGGCGATTGCTCAGCCCCAGCATTTT
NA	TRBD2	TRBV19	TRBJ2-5	CASSLHSGSQETQYF	TGTGCCAGTAGCCTCCATAGCGGGAGCCAAGAGACCCAGTACTTC
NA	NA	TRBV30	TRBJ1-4	CAWSVREGEKLFF	TGTGCCTGGAGTGTACGGGAGGGTGAAAAACTGTTTTTT
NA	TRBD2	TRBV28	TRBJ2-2	CASSPPGGVYTGELFF	TGTGCCAGCAGCCCCCCGGGAGGGGTTTACACCGGGGAGCTGTTTTTT
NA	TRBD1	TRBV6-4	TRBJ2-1	CASLETGGGQDEQFF	TGTGCCAGCCTAGAGACAGGGGGCGGTCAGGATGAGCAGTTCTTC
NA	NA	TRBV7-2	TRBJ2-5	CASSPEVGTQYF	TGTGCCAGCAGCCCCGAGGTAGGGACCCAGTACTTC
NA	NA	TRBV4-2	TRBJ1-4	CASSQEWSREKLFF	TGTGCCAGCAGCCAAGAGTGGTCGCGCGAAAAACTGTTTTTT
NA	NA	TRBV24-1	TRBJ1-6	CATSDPGESLHF	TGTGCCACCAGTGACCCGGGGGAATCCCTCCACTTT
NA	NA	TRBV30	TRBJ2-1	CACSRVVSGPPSSYNEQFF	TGTGCCTGTTCCCGAGTGGTCAGCGGGCCCCCAAGCTCCTACAATGAGCAGTTCTTC
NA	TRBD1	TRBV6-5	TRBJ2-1	CASRATGYYNEQFF	TGTGCCAGCAGGGCGACAGGGTACTACAATGAGCAGTTCTTC
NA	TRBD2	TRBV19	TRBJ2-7	CASSRLAGYEQYF	TGTGCCAGTAGCCGACTAGCGGGGTACGAGCAGTACTTC
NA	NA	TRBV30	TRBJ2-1	CAWSAYGRATYNEQFF	TGTGCCTGGAGTGCCTACGGGCGGGCCACCTACAATGAGCAGTTCTTC
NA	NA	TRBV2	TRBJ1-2	CASRVFGQNYGYTF	TGTGCCAGCAGAGTCTTCGGACAGAACTATGGCTACACCTTC
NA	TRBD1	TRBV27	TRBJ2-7	CASSFRQGISSYEQYF	TGTGCCAGCAGTTTTCGACAGGGAATTAGCTCGTACGAGCAGTACTTC
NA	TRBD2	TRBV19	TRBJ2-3	CASSMSSGSTDTQYF	TGTGCCAGTAGTATGTCTAGCGGGAGCACAGATACGCAGTATTTT
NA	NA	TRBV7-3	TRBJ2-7	CASSVAEAGEQYF	TGTGCCAGCAGTGTGGCGGAAGCCGGGGAGCAGTACTTC
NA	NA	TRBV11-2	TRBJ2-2	CASSAGYAGELFF	TGTGCCAGCAGCGCCGGTTATGCCGGGGAGCTGTTTTTT
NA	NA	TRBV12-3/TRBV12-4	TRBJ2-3	CASTRVTDTQYF	TGTGCCAGCACCCGGGTCACAGATACGCAGTATTTT
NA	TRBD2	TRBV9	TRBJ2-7	CASSAELAAAYEQYF	TGTGCCAGCAGCGCCGAACTAGCGGCCGCCTACGAGCAGTACTTC
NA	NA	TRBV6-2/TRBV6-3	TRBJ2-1	CASSPPGLAYNEQFF	TGTGCCAGCAGTCCCCCGGGACTGGCTTACAATGAGCAGTTCTTC
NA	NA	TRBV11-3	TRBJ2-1	CASSLNPWAPYNEQFF	TGTGCCAGCAGCTTAAACCCCTGGGCGCCCTACAATGAGCAGTTCTTC
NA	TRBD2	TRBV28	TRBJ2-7	CASRGGTASYEQYF	TGTGCCAGCCGGGGGGGGACGGCCTCCTACGAGCAGTACTTC
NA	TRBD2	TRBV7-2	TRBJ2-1	CASSLRWGGSHEQFF	TGTGCCAGCAGCTTAAGGTGGGGCGGGAGCCATGAGCAGTTCTTC
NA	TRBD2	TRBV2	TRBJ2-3	CASSGLAGPTDTQYF	TGTGCCAGCAGCGGACTAGCGGGGCCCACAGATACGCAGTATTTT
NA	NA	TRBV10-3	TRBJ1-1	CAISGRAGNTEAFF	TGTGCCATCAGTGGGAGGGCCGGGAACACTGAAGCTTTCTTT